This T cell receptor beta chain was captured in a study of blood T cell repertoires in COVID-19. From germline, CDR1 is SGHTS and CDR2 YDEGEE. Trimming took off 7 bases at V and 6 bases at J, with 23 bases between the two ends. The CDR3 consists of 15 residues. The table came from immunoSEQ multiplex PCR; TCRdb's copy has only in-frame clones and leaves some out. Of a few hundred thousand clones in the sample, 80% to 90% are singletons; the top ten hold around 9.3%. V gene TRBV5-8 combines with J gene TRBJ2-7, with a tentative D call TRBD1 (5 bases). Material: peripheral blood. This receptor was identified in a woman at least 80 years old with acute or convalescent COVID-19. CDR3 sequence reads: CASDLGQGSWREQYF. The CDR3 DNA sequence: TGTGCCAGCGACCTAGGGCAGGGTAGTTGGCGCGAGCAGTACTTC.